These 22 T cell receptor beta chains originate from one sample sequenced in a study of T cell repertoires in MIS-A myocarditis. This table comes from immunoSEQ multiplex PCR, and its TCRdb copy is limited to in-frame clones, with some not included. The sample has about 10,000 clones; around 88% are singletons. The sequencing sample was made of thoracic lymph node tissue obtained at autopsy. These receptors were taken from a young man with fulminant myocarditis from multisystem inflammatory syndrome in adults (MIS-A) after COVID-19.

The rearrangement uses TRBV28 and TRBJ2-2; 9 bases are shared with TRBD2. The V gene end was trimmed by 2 bases and the J gene end by 8 bases; junction bases not matched to a gene: 9. The germline CDR1 and CDR2 sequences are MDHEN and SYDVKM. This CDR3 region has 16 residues. The CDR3 is CASSLQRRLAAGELFF. The CDR3 DNA sequence: TGTGCCAGCAGTTTACAAAGGAGACTAGCGGCTGGGGAGCTGTTTTTT.

V and J are TRBV11-3 and TRBJ2-1, with unresolved D. Germline CDR1 reads SGHNT; CDR2 reads YENEEA. The CDR3 totals 15 residues. V was trimmed by 2 bases and J by 8 bases, leaving 16 bases between them. CDR3 amino acids: CASSLRPAPLYEQFF. The CDR3 region has the DNA TGTGCCAGCAGCTTACGTCCAGCTCCCTTGTATGAGCAGTTCTTC.

V and J are TRBV10-3 and TRBJ2-7, with 13 bases aligning to TRBD2. V lost 2 bases, J lost 7 bases, and 11 bases stayed unmatched. This CDR3 spans 17 amino acids. Germline V gives CDR1 ENHRY, CDR2 SYGVKD. The CDR3: CAISEGPGLAGVSEQYF. Here the CDR3 DNA reads TGTGCCATCAGTGAGGGCCCCGGACTAGCGGGAGTTAGTGAGCAGTACTTC.

The CDR3 protein is CASSLRKTTTGAQAYEQYF. For the CDR3, the DNA is TGTGCCAGCAGTTTACGCAAAACCACCACAGGGGCGCAGGCTTACGAGCAGTACTTC. The chain employs TRBV28 and TRBJ2-7; TRBD1 matches 7 bases. Trimming removed 2 bases from V and 4 bases from J; junction bases left unmatched: 20. Per germline, CDR1 MDHEN and CDR2 SYDVKM. The CDR3 sequence is 19 residues long.

J is TRBJ2-5 and V is TRBV30, with D perhaps matching TRBD2 (5 bases). The germline V gene encodes CDR1 GTSNPN and CDR2 SVGIG (reference sequence). V dropped 4 bases and J dropped 1 base, with 13 bases sitting between them. The CDR3 length is 14 residues. The CDR3 DNA sequence: TGTGCCTGGACCCACGGAGGCTTCCAAGAGACCCAGTACTTC. The encoded protein is CAWTHGGFQETQYF.

This clone has a handful of counts. The genes are TRBV7-2 and TRBJ2-5; no reliable D call. Trimming removed 3 bases at V and 2 bases at J, with 16 bases between. CDR1 is SGHTA and CDR2 is FQGNSA in the germline V gene. This CDR3 has 16 residues. Written as DNA, the CDR3 is TGTGCCAGCAGCTTGAGTTCCGGAAGGGATCAAGAGACCCAGTACTTC. Translation gives CASSLSSGRDQETQYF.

The rearrangement uses TRBV6-5 and TRBJ2-1; unclear D gene. This CDR3 region has 14 residues. Germline V gives CDR1 MNHEY, CDR2 SVGAGI. V was shortened by 3 bases and J by 2 bases, with 8 bases between the two germline ends. The CDR3 region has the DNA TGTGCCAGCAGTTATAGGGTCCCCTACAATGAGCAGTTCTTC. This encodes CASSYRVPYNEQFF.

The chain uses TRBV6-2 or TRBV6-3 and TRBJ1-1; TRBD1 matches 8 bases. V shed 5 bases and J 4 bases; nucleotides not matched to a gene: 9. The length of the CDR3 is 15 residues. The germline V gene has CDR1 MNHEY and CDR2 SVGEGT. The CDR3 DNA is TGTGCCAGCAGTCTAACCAGGGGGCCGGTCACTGAAGCTTTCTTT. Its translation: CASSLTRGPVTEAFF.

This chain joins TRBV14 and TRBJ1-1; D may be TRBD1 (5 bases). The CDR3 is 15 residues long. The germline gives CDR1 SGHDN, CDR2 FVKESK. Trimming left V 0 bases short and J 2 bases short, with 10 bases between. This CDR3 is CASSQEGALNTEAFF. The CDR3 bases are TGTGCCAGCAGCCAAGAAGGGGCTCTTAACACTGAAGCTTTCTTT. Together with reference TRBV14 and TRBJ1-1, the CDR3 gives the full variable domain: EAGVTQFPSHSVIEKGQTVTLRCDPISGHDNLYWYRRVMGKEIKFLLHFVKESKQDESGMPNNRFLAERTGGTYSTLKVQPAELEDSGVYFCASSQEGALNTEAFFGQGTRLTVV.

This CDR3 reads CASSLYNFQPQHF. The CDR3 DNA is TGTGCCAGCAGCTTATATAACTTTCAGCCCCAGCATTTT. The chain carries TRBV7-2 and TRBJ1-5; D ambiguous. V was pared by 2 bases and J by 6 bases, with 8 bases between. From germline, CDR1 is SGHTA and CDR2 FQGNSA. The CDR3 has 13 residues.

This chain connects TRBV27 to TRBJ1-5; D is possibly TRBD1 (6 bases). V was trimmed by 0 bases and J by 3 bases, leaving 9 bases between them. The CDR3 consists of 15 residues. The germline gives CDR1 MNHEY, CDR2 SMNVEV (reference sequence). The CDR3, as DNA: TGTGCCAGCAGTTTATCGGGGGGCCTCAATCAGCCCCAGCATTTT. This translates into CASSLSGGLNQPQHF.

The V and J genes are TRBV19 and TRBJ1-1, with D unresolved. This CDR3 contains 11 residues. Trimming shortened V by 10 bases and J by 5 bases, and 11 bases separated the two germline ends. Germline CDR1 reads LNHDA; CDR2 reads SQIVND (reference sequence). CDR3 protein: CATSFVTEAFF. In nucleotides, the CDR3 is TGTGCCACCTCCTTTGTGACTGAAGCTTTCTTT.

The chain carries TRBV6-2 or TRBV6-3 and TRBJ2-7; 10 bases are shared with TRBD2. V was pared by 5 bases and J by 4 bases, with 8 bases of the junction left unmatched. Per germline, CDR1 MNHEY and CDR2 SVGEGT. This CDR3 is 15 amino acids long. In DNA form, the CDR3 reads TGTGCCAGCAGTCCCTTTAGCGGGGGGATTTACGAGCAGTACTTC. Its protein is CASSPFSGGIYEQYF.

In this sample, this clone turned up a few times. The V gene is TRBV7-8, the J gene TRBJ1-1; TRBD1 aligns across 7 bases. The CDR3 covers 15 residues. Germline V lookup: CDR1 SGHVS, CDR2 FQNEAQ. V lost 4 bases to trimming and J lost 6 bases; unmatched junction nucleotides: 11. The CDR3 spells CASSSGTVRSAEAFF. CDR3 sequence (DNA): TGTGCCAGCAGCTCAGGGACAGTCAGGAGCGCTGAAGCTTTCTTT.

This clone was seen just once. A read error may produce the germline difference seen at one junction end. The rearrangement joins TRBV11-3 to TRBJ2-3, with D possibly TRBD2 on 5 matching bases. This CDR3 has 15 amino acids. Germline loops: CDR1 SGHNT, CDR2 YENEEA. CDR3 nucleotide sequence: TGTGCCAGCAGCCCAGCAGGACTCCCCACATATACGCAGTATTTT. It is translated as CASSPAGLPTYTQYF.

The gene calls are TRBV11-3 and TRBJ2-1; 13 bases line up with TRBD2. The CDR3 is 16 residues long. The V and J ends lost 1 base and 9 bases, in that order; junction bases with no gene match: 6. The germline CDR1 and CDR2 sequences are SGHNT and YENEEA. DNA for the CDR3: TGTGCCAGCAGCTTAGGGGGACTAGCGGGAAGGAGTGAGCAGTTCTTC. Protein product: CASSLGGLAGRSEQFF. The whole variable domain, remainder taken from reference TRBV11-3 and TRBJ2-1, is EAGVVQSPRYKIIEKKQPVAFWCNPISGHNTLYWYLQNLGQGPELLIRYENEEAVDDSQLPKDRFSAERLKGVDSTLKIQPAELGDSAVYLCASSLGGLAGRSEQFFGPGTRLTVL.

The rearrangement links TRBV10-3 to TRBJ2-1; 14 bases agree with TRBD2. The J segment lost 8 bases and the V segment lost 7 bases, leaving 10 bases of the junction unmatched. CDR3 size: 16 residues. The germline gives CDR1 ENHRY, CDR2 SYGVKD. The CDR3 region is CAITGTSGGTWHEQFF. The CDR3 region has the DNA TGTGCCATCACCGGGACTAGCGGGGGAACCTGGCATGAGCAGTTCTTC.

The chain uses TRBV5-6 and TRBJ2-7, with 10 bases lining up with TRBD2. With V trimmed by 0 bases and J by 2 bases, 11 bases remained unmatched. This CDR3 has 18 residues. The germline CDR1 and CDR2 sequences are SGHDT and YYEEEE. The CDR3 region has the DNA TGTGCCAGCAGCTTGGCCAGCGGGGGGGATTTCGCGGCCTACGAGCAGTACTTC. It encodes CASSLASGGDFAAYEQYF.

DNA for the CDR3: TGTGCCAGCAGCAGGGGTGGAGGAGAAAAACTGTTTTTT. Protein product: CASSRGGGEKLFF. The chain recombines TRBV6-5 with TRBJ1-4; tentatively, D is TRBD1 (6 bases). Trimming pared 6 bases from V and 8 bases from J, leaving 13 bases between. Germline V gene data show CDR1 as MNHEY and CDR2 as SVGAGI. The CDR3 has 13 amino acids.

The V gene is TRBV4-3, the J gene TRBJ2-4; 7 nucleotides align to TRBD2. CDR3 length: 16 residues. The J segment lost 4 bases and the V segment lost 3 bases, leaving 9 bases of the junction unmatched. Germline CDR1 and CDR2: LGHNA and YSLEER. The CDR3 reads CASSHLLGGGKNIQYF. CDR3 DNA sequence: TGCGCCAGCAGCCATCTTTTGGGGGGGGGTAAAAACATTCAGTACTTC.

This chain links TRBV7-2 with TRBJ1-3; no firm D call. With 1 base removed from V and 0 bases from J, the gap between germline ends came to 7 bases. Germline V gene lookup returns CDR1 SGHTA and CDR2 FQGNSA. The CDR3 runs to 15 residues. In DNA, the CDR3 is TGTGCCAGCAGCTTAGGAGGTAACTCTGGAAACACCATATATTTT. Translating it yields CASSLGGNSGNTIYF.

The chain joins TRBV5-1 to TRBJ1-1, with D possibly matching TRBD1 (5 bases). The CDR3 is made up of 14 amino acids. Germline V gives CDR1 SGHRS, CDR2 YFSETQ. Trimming removed 1 base from V and 1 base from J, with 8 bases in between. CDR3 residues: CASSLFQGNTEAFF. Written as DNA, the CDR3 is TGCGCCAGCAGCTTGTTCCAGGGGAACACTGAAGCTTTCTTT.